The 7 T cell receptor beta chains given below trace back to one sample, sequenced in a study of cytomegalovirus exposure and HLA in healthy donors. The PCR was carried out with 60 Vbeta primers and 13 Jbeta primers. Profiled with immunoSEQ multiplex PCR; TCRdb holds only in-frame clones, not every one. This table holds 90,000 or so clones, about 69% found once. Input material: PBMCs. The receptors come from a woman in her late teens or twenties in good health and CMV-seropositive.

This chain joins TRBV4-1 and TRBJ2-3; D might be TRBD1 (5 bases). This CDR3 has 16 amino acids. Germline lookup yields CDR1 MGHRA and CDR2 YSYEKL. The V end was cut by 1 base, the J end by 5 bases, with 16 bases between. DNA for the CDR3: TGCGCCAGCAGCCAAGGCCTGCAGCAGGGTCGAGATACGCAGTATTTT. Its translation is CASSQGLQQGRDTQYF.

As concerns this clone: Its ends do not fully match the called genes, so a read error is possible. The chain couples TRBV7-8 to TRBJ2-7, with D possibly TRBD1 on 6 matching bases. The CDR3 covers 11 residues. Per the germline V gene, CDR1 is SGHVS and CDR2 is FQNEAQ. The chain's CDR3 is CASSPSGQPFF. Written as DNA, the CDR3 is TGTGCCAGCAGCCCCTCGGGACAACCGTTTTTC.

This chain links TRBV30 with TRBJ1-1, with 7 nucleotides matching TRBD1. With 7 bases clipped from V and 6 bases from J, the junction kept 14 bases outside the gene matches. The germline gives CDR1 GTSNPN, CDR2 SVGIG (reference sequence). The CDR3 is made up of 14 amino acids. The CDR3 DNA follows: TGTGCCTCCGGCCGGGACAGCTCAACCCCTGAAGCTTTCTTT. It translates to CASGRDSSTPEAFF.

This rearrangement joins TRBV29-1 to TRBJ1-2; 9 bases agree with TRBD1. Germline values: CDR1 SQVTM, CDR2 ANQGSEA. The V gene end was trimmed by 6 bases and the J gene end by 4 bases; junction bases not matched to a gene: 9. CDR3 length: 14 amino acids. The DNA of the CDR3 is TGCAGCGTGAGCCCGGACAGGGGTGTCTATGGCTACACCTTC. This translates into CSVSPDRGVYGYTF.

CDR3 sequence: CAISAPQGAPGTYTF. The CDR3 DNA is TGTGCCATCAGCGCTCCACAGGGGGCGCCCGGTACCTACACCTTC. J is TRBJ1-2 and V is TRBV10-3, with TRBD1 matching 9 bases. The CDR3 is 15 residues long. Looked up from germline, CDR1 is ENHRY and CDR2 is SYGVKD. The V and J ends lost 6 bases and 10 bases, in that order; junction bases with no gene match: 15.

The rearrangement links TRBV10-3 to TRBJ2-3, with D possibly matching TRBD1 (6 bases). The V end was cut by 10 bases, the J end by 2 bases, with 16 bases between. The V gene's germline CDR1 is ENHRY and CDR2 SYGVKD. CDR3 length equals 14 residues. CDR3 sequence reads: CATGQLGTTDTQYF. As DNA, the CDR3 is TGTGCCACCGGACAGTTGGGTACCACAGATACGCAGTATTTT.

The rearrangement uses TRBV7-2 and TRBJ2-5; D perhaps matches TRBD2 (6 bases). Germline V CDR1 and CDR2: SGHTA, FQGNSA. V was pared by 5 bases and J by 2 bases, with 12 bases between. This CDR3 has 14 residues. CDR3 sequence: CASSEQGGQETQYF. CDR3 DNA: TGTGCCAGCAGCGAGCAGGGAGGTCAAGAGACCCAGTACTTC.